This T cell receptor beta chain originates from a study of T cell changes during pregnancy in multiple sclerosis. The CDR3 consists of 16 residues. In germline, CDR1 is MNHEY, CDR2 SVGAGI. V was shortened by 0 bases and J by 0 bases, with 12 bases between the two germline ends. Using immunoSEQ multiplex PCR, the repertoire was profiled, and TCRdb retains in-frame clones only, with some absent. The table records about 68,000 clones, over 75% of them present only once. Sequencing was performed on peripheral blood, taken in the third trimester of pregnancy. The genes are TRBV6-5 and TRBJ2-7, with TRBD1 as a possible D gene (6 bases). The TCR comes from a female donor with multiple sclerosis, enrolled in a pregnancy study. Here the CDR3 DNA reads TGTGCCAGCAGTTACTCACTGGGGGCCGGCTCCTACGAGCAGTACTTC. It is translated as CASSYSLGAGSYEQYF.